This T cell receptor beta chain stems from a study of cytomegalovirus exposure and HLA in healthy donors. Looking at the study overall: Early on, a data release was issued that held about 85 million unique TCRs from HLA-typed donors.

Use of 60 Vbeta and 13 Jbeta primers characterized the PCR. Assay used: immunoSEQ multiplex PCR; TCRdb lists only in-frame clones, some missing. The sample consists of 120,000 or so clones, around three quarters of them appearing once. The sequence derives from a woman aged 50 to 65 in good health and CMV-seronegative. The sequencing sample was made of PBMCs.

The CDR3 DNA is TGTGCCAGCAGTTTATTAGGAGCGGGAGGTGGCGAGCAGTACTTC. Its protein product is CASSLLGAGGGEQYF. This chain uses TRBV28 with TRBJ2-7; 9 bases match TRBD2. J gave up 6 bases and V 1 base, and 7 bases lay outside the gene matches. Looked up from germline, CDR1 is MDHEN and CDR2 is SYDVKM. This CDR3 comprises 15 residues.